This TCR beta chain was captured by sequencing in a study of blood T cell repertoires in COVID-19. V was shortened by 3 bases and J by 2 bases, with 10 bases between the two germline ends. The germline CDR1 and CDR2 sequences are DFQATT and SNEGSKA (reference sequence). The CDR3 has 13 residues. Profiled with immunoSEQ multiplex PCR; TCRdb holds only in-frame clones, not every one. The sample consists of roughly 170,000 clones, roughly 70% of them appearing once. This clone was detected only once. The origin of this receptor is an elderly woman with acute or convalescent COVID-19. Input material: peripheral blood. The rearrangement uses TRBV20-1 and TRBJ1-2; D remains ambiguous. The CDR3 region has the DNA TGCAGTGCTAGTACCGGACTCAACTATGGCTACACCTTC. Protein product: CSASTGLNYGYTF.